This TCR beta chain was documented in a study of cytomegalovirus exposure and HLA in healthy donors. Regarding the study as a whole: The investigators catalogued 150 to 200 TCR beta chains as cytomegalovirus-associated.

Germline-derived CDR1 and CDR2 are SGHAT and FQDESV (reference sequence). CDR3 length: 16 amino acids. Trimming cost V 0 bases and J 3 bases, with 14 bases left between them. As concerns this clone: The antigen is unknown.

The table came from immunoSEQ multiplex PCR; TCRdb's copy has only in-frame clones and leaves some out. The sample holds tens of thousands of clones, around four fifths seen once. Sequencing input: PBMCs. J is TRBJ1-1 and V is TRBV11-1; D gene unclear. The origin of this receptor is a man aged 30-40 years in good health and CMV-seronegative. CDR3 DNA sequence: TGTGCCAGCAGCTTAGCGCAGGTGGGTATCTACACTGAAGCTTTCTTT. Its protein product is CASSLAQVGIYTEAFF.